This T cell receptor (beta chain) was retrieved from a study of shared clonotypes between healthy human individuals. Points from the study as a whole: Donors were few, which limited the genetic and exposure-history diversity represented. A few donors shared 5% to 5.5% of their naive CD4 clonotypes.

In the case of this clone: Its target is not known.

Naive CD8 cells lacked CD45RO and underwent positive selection for CCR7, leaving out terminally differentiated effector memory CD45RA+ cells. The DNA input per sorted-subset replicate PCR was about 0.2 ug, corresponding to some 27,000 T cell genomes. Generated by immunoSEQ multiplex PCR, the TCRdb table keeps only in-frame clones and is missing some. The sample carries over 2,000,000 clones, just over 90% recorded once. V trimming: 10 bases; J trimming: 1 base; junction bases outside the gene matches: 12. Germline V gene sequence: CDR1 MDHEN, CDR2 SYDVKM. This CDR3 region has 15 residues. The chain combines TRBV28 with TRBJ2-7, with TRBD2 matching over 8 bases. The TCR originated in a man younger than 35 in good health. Some clones in this sample may be carry-over from other donors' samples. Sequenced input: naive CD8+ T cells from PBMCs. The CDR3 DNA reads TGTGCCACCCGACTTGCGGGGGGCAATTCCTACGAGCAGTACTTC. It is translated as CATRLAGGNSYEQYF.